A single sample is the source of the 5 T cell receptor beta chains below, sequenced in a study of blood T cell repertoires in COVID-19. Libraries were prepared by immunoSEQ multiplex PCR; TCRdb keeps only in-frame clonotypes and omits some of them. The table has 120,000 to 150,000 clones, 75% to 90% seen once. The sequencing input was peripheral blood. The receptors stem from a woman between 55 and 75 years old with active COVID-19.

The gene calls are TRBV29-1 and TRBJ1-5; TRBD1 matches 7 bases. Germline lookup yields CDR1 SQVTM and CDR2 ANQGSEA. The V segment lost 4 bases and the J segment 2 bases; nucleotides outside the gene matches: 2. The CDR3 sequence is 13 residues long. Here the CDR3 DNA reads TGCAGCGTTGCCCAGGGGGGCAATCAGCCCCAGCATTTT. This sequence encodes CSVAQGGNQPQHF.

This chain uses TRBV27 with TRBJ2-1; possibly TRBD1 for D (5 bases). The germline V and J ends were trimmed by 6 bases and 5 bases, with 20 bases remaining between them. The CDR3 runs 16 residues. From germline, CDR1 is MNHEY and CDR2 SMNVEV (reference sequence). The CDR3 sequence is CASRSRNRYGDNEQFF. CDR3 coding DNA: TGTGCCAGCAGATCACGAAACAGGTACGGTGACAATGAGCAGTTCTTC.

This clone was seen only once. The genes are TRBV7-9 and TRBJ1-5; D may be TRBD1 (5 bases). Trimming cost V 2 bases and J 7 bases, with 12 bases left between them. Germline V gene lookup returns CDR1 SEHNR and CDR2 FQNEAQ (reference sequence). The CDR3 extends over 14 amino acids. The CDR3 DNA follows: TGTGCCAGCAGCTTACAGGGCTTAGGGCAGCCCCAGCATTTT. Protein product: CASSLQGLGQPQHF. Variable domain in full (rest from reference TRBV7-9 and TRBJ1-5): DTGVSQNPRHKITKRGQNVTFRCDPISEHNRLYWYRQTLGQGPEFLTYFQNEAQLEKSRLLSDRFSAERPKGSFSTLEIQRTEQGDSAMYLCASSLQGLGQPQHFGDGTRLSIL.

In its sample, this clone was seen a few times. Distinct nucleotide sequences in the sample also encode this CDR3. The genes are TRBV7-9 and TRBJ2-1; 12 positions agree with TRBD2. Germline loops: CDR1 SEHNR, CDR2 FQNEAQ (reference sequence). The CDR3 loop spans 16 amino acids. J lost 0 bases, V lost 5 bases, and 2 bases had no gene match. The CDR3 DNA reads as TGTGCCAGCAGCCCGACTAGCGGGAGCTCCTACAATGAGCAGTTCTTC. This codes for CASSPTSGSSYNEQFF. Filled out from reference TRBV7-9 and TRBJ2-1, the complete variable domain reads DTGVSQNPRHKITKRGQNVTFRCDPISEHNRLYWYRQTLGQGPEFLTYFQNEAQLEKSRLLSDRFSAERPKGSFSTLEIQRTEQGDSAMYLCASSPTSGSSYNEQFFGPGTRLTVL.

The chain is built from TRBV5-1 and TRBJ1-4, with 12 nucleotides matching TRBD1. CDR3 size: 15 residues. V trimming: 0 bases; J trimming: 8 bases; junction bases outside the gene matches: 2. Germline loops: CDR1 SGHRS, CDR2 YFSETQ. The CDR3 sequence: CASSLGDRGLEKLFF. DNA of the CDR3: TGCGCCAGCAGCTTGGGGGACAGGGGGCTAGAAAAACTGTTTTTT.